This paragraph covers one TCR beta chain sequence. The target antigen is unknown. CDR3 length: 12 amino acids. J lost 6 bases, V lost 5 bases, and 3 bases had no gene match. Germline-derived CDR1 and CDR2 are KGHDR and SFDVKD. The source of the sample is a study of CD8 T cells in Susac syndrome. Random hexamers served to reverse transcribe roughly 0.45 to 1 ug RNA. Amplification of TCR beta CDR3 was carried out by immunoSEQ multiplex PCR, which covered 54 Vbeta and 13 Jbeta segments. TCRdb fed the immunoSEQ multiplex PCR reads into MiXCR, producing one record per CDR3 protein. This table has 250,000 to 350,000 distinct CDR3 sequences, roughly 81% appearing once. Sequencing of TCR beta was performed on blood CD8+ and CD4+ T cells. General study findings and limits: It was acknowledged by the study that relatively few individuals were included in its TCR sequencing and HLA analysis.

V and J are TRBV24-1 and TRBJ2-7; 7 bases fit TRBD1. This receptor was identified in a human donor with multiple sclerosis. The specimen sequenced was CD8+ T cells from PBMCs. CDR3: CATSGSGGEQYF. As DNA, the CDR3 is TGTGCCACCAGTGGTTCAGGGGGCGAGCAGTACTTC.